This T cell receptor (beta chain) came from a study of T-cell reconstitution after alpha-beta-depleted transplantation in children. This sample's TCRbeta library carried unique molecular identifier barcodes. TCRdb independently ran MiXCR on the PCR reads; one entry per CDR3 protein. The sample lists hundreds of thousands of distinct CDR3 sequences; under 14% were seen once. The receptor's source is a male patient aged 2 to 9 who had a stem cell transplant for chronic granulomatous disease, so the T cells may come from the graft donor. Sequencing was performed on peripheral blood, taken 180 days after TCRalphabeta/CD19-depleted stem cell transplant.

The CDR3 DNA follows: TGTGCCAGCTCACCCGGAGGTCGGACAGGGATAAGCGAGACCCAGTACTTC. Residues: CASSPGGRTGISETQYF. The V call is TRBV18, the J call TRBJ2-5; 8 bases align to TRBD1. The germline V gene encodes CDR1 KGHSH and CDR2 LQKENI. There are 17 residues in the CDR3. J was trimmed by 5 bases and V by 3 bases; bases with no gene match: 14.